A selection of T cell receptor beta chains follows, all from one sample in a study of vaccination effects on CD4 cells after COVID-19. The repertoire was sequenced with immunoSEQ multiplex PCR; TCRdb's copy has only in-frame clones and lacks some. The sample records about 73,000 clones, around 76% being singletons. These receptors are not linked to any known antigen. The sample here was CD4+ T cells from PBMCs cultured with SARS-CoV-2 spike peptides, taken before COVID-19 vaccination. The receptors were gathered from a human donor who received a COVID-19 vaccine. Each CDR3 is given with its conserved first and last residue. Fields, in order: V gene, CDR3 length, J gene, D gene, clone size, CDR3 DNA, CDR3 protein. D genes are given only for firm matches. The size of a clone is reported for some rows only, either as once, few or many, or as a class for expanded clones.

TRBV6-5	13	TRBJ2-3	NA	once	TGTGCCAGCACAACTACAGTCACAGATACGCAGTATTTT	CASTTTVTDTQYF
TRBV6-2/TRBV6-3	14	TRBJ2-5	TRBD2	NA	TGTGCCAGCAGTTACTGGACTAGCCAAGAGACCCAGTACTTC	CASSYWTSQETQYF
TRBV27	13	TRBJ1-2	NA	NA	TGTGCCAGCAGTCAAACAGGGACCTATGGCTACACCTTC	CASSQTGTYGYTF
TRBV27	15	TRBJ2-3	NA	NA	TGTGCCAGCAGTTTATTAGGGGCCGGCACAGATACGCAGTATTTT	CASSLLGAGTDTQYF
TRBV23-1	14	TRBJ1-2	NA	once	TGCGCCAGCAGTCAAGGGCGCAGCCACTATGGCTACACCTTC	CASSQGRSHYGYTF
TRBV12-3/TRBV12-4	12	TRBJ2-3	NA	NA	TGTGCCAGCTCGACTAGCACAGATACGCAGTATTTT	CASSTSTDTQYF
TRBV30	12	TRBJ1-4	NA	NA	TGTGCCGGGCCGGGATTTAATGAAAAACTGTTTTTT	CAGPGFNEKLFF
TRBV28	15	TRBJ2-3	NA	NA	TGTGCCAGCAGGGGCGAGACACTCACCACAGATACGCAGTATTTT	CASRGETLTTDTQYF
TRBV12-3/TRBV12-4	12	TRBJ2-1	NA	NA	TGTGCCAGCAGTTTAAATTTCTTTGCGCAGTTCTTC	CASSLNFFAQFF
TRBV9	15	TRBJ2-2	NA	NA	TGTGCCAGCAGCGTAGGGGGACAAAACACCGGGGAGCTGTTTTTT	CASSVGGQNTGELFF
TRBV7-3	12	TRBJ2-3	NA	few	TGTGCCAGCAGCTCCAACACGGATACGCAGTATTTT	CASSSNTDTQYF
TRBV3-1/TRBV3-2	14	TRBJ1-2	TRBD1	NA	TGTGCCAGCAGCCATAGGGACAGGGCGCTCGGCTACACCTTC	CASSHRDRALGYTF
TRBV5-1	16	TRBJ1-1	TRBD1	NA	TGCGCCAGCAGCTACGAAGCAGGGGGCATGAACACTGAAGCTTTCTTT	CASSYEAGGMNTEAFF
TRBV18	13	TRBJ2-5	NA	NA	TGTGCCAGCTCACTAGGCAACCAAGAGACCCAGTACTTC	CASSLGNQETQYF
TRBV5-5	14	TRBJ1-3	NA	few	TGTGCCAGCAGCTTGGTGGGGGTCGGAAACACCATATATTTT	CASSLVGVGNTIYF
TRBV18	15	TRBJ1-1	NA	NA	TGTGCCAGCTCGCCTCCGGGACGCCGGGGGACTGAAGCTTTCTTT	CASSPPGRRGTEAFF
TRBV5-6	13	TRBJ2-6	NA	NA	TGTGCCAGCAGCCCACTTGGGGCCAACGTCCTGACTTTC	CASSPLGANVLTF
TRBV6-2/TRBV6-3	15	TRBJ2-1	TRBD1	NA	TGTGCCAGCAGTTACCCTTACAGGGGTCGGAATGAGCAGTTCTTC	CASSYPYRGRNEQFF